The clone carrying this TCR beta chain was seen many times. The antigen is unknown. CDR3 regions were amplified by Arm-PCR using iRepertoire HTBI primers to build TCR beta libraries. Via MiXCR, TCRdb re-called the multiplex PCR reads, giving one row per CDR3 protein. The profile covers around 510,000 distinct CDR3 sequences, with roughly 20% appearing a single time and over 7.5% taken by the ten largest. The sample originates from a study of regulatory T cells in long-lasting Graves disease. Study results and limitations: Newly diagnosed Graves' patients had higher TCR diversity than persistent ones.

Regarding time point: persistent/refractory GD, antithyroid drugs over 5 years with positive TRAb. Following extraction of RNA from PBMCs, that RNA was used to make the TCR library. Patients met American Thyroid Association criteria for Graves' disease. Germline V CDR1 and CDR2: MNHNS, SASEGT. V shed 3 bases, J shed 3 bases, and the junction held 3 bases outside the gene matches. The CDR3 runs 14 residues. The specimen was peripheral blood mononuclear cells (PBMCs), collected when the disease was refractory, from a patient treated with antithyroid drugs. This sequence originates from a female donor with Graves disease. The chain employs TRBV6-1 and TRBJ2-7, with 9 bases fitting TRBD2. The CDR3 here is CASSDLAGIYEQYF. In DNA, the CDR3 is TGTGCCAGCAGTGATCTAGCGGGAATCTACGAGCAGTACTTC.